This T cell receptor beta chain is drawn from a study of cytomegalovirus exposure and HLA in healthy donors. Study overall: Roughly 80 million unique TCRs from HLA-typed donors made up an early data release.

Findings and limits, study-wide: The productive fraction for most TCR beta V segments was about 90% or about 30% in an earlier analysis. A later examination showed that TCR association rates differed by HLA locus, with DRB1 most and HLA-C fewest. Some segments of the V type, notably TRBV6-2 and TRBV6-3, were excluded as indistinguishable.

As to this clone: Antigen specificity is unknown.

V gave up 6 bases and J gave up 4 bases, with 16 bases separating them. The CDR3 covers 14 residues. Germline lookup yields CDR1 SGHRS and CDR2 YFSETQ. The PCR had 60 Vbeta and 13 Jbeta primers. Assay: immunoSEQ multiplex PCR; the TCRdb copy retains only in-frame clones and omits some. The sample lists roughly 100,000 clones; about 70% were seen once. The V and J genes are TRBV5-1 and TRBJ1-1; D possibly corresponds to TRBD1 (6 bases). The source is a man aged 25 to 40 in good health and CMV-seronegative. What was sequenced was PBMCs. The CDR3 DNA reads TGCGCCAGCACCAGAACAGGGAGCGTCACTGAAGCTTTCTTT. This codes for CASTRTGSVTEAFF.